The 26 T cell receptor beta chains given below trace back to one sample, sequenced in a study of siplizumab effects on memory and regulatory T cells. TCRdb's table, derived via immunoSEQ multiplex PCR, lists solely in-frame clones and lacks some. The sample lists more than 85,000 clones; about 90% were seen once. The sample consisted of CD4+ T cells sorted from blood. Receptors originate from a human donor in good health.

Here the CDR3 reads CASLPGQGGDTQYF. For the CDR3, the DNA is TGCGCCAGTTTACCGGGACAGGGTGGAGATACGCAGTATTTT. The chain has TRBV5-1 and TRBJ2-3; TRBD1 agrees at 9 bases. The germline CDR1 and CDR2 sequences are SGHRS and YFSETQ. The CDR3 runs 14 residues. Germline trimming cut 8 bases from V and 5 bases from J; bases unmatched to any gene: 9.

The chain links TRBV4-2 to TRBJ2-1, with TRBD2 matching 9 bases. CDR3 length: 15 residues. Germline-derived CDR1 and CDR2 are LGHNA and YNFKEQ. The V gene end was trimmed by 4 bases and the J gene end by 6 bases; junction bases not matched to a gene: 7. The CDR3 loop reads CASSPGTSSPNEQFF. The CDR3 DNA reads as TGTGCCAGCAGCCCGGGGACTAGCAGTCCCAATGAGCAGTTCTTC.

The rearrangement links TRBV5-4 to TRBJ2-5, with TRBD2 matching over 14 bases. CDR3 length equals 16 residues. The trim removed 2 bases at V and 5 bases at J, leaving 5 bases unmatched. Germline V CDR1 and CDR2: SGHNT, YYREEE (reference sequence). As DNA, the CDR3 is TGTGCCAGCAGCTTCCGACTAGCGGGAGGGGGGGAGACCCAGTACTTC. Protein sequence: CASSFRLAGGGETQYF.

The rearrangement links TRBV7-2 to TRBJ2-3; 9 bases agree with TRBD2. The ends lost 0 bases at V and 0 bases at J; junction bases unmatched: 7. Germline loops: CDR1 SGHTA, CDR2 FQGNSA. This CDR3 region has 18 residues. CDR3 nucleotide sequence: TGTGCCAGCAGCTTAGCGGGGCGACTAGCGGTTAGCACAGATACGCAGTATTTT. This encodes CASSLAGRLAVSTDTQYF.

V gene TRBV5-1 combines with J gene TRBJ2-3; D not resolved. The germline V gene has CDR1 SGHRS and CDR2 YFSETQ. The CDR3 has 12 amino acids. V was trimmed by 3 bases and J by 6 bases, leaving 8 bases between them. The chain's CDR3 is CASSWQGDTQYF. The DNA of the CDR3 is TGCGCCAGCAGCTGGCAAGGGGATACGCAGTATTTT.

In this sample, this clone turned up once. The CDR3 loop reads CASSRSGGHTEAFF. CDR3 sequence (DNA): TGTGCCAGCAGCCGAAGCGGGGGGCACACTGAAGCTTTCTTT. V usage is TRBV6-5 and J usage is TRBJ1-1; possible D gene TRBD1, 6 bases. Germline V CDR1 and CDR2: MNHEY, SVGAGI. The CDR3 extends over 14 amino acids. Trimming removed 6 bases at V and 3 bases at J, with 14 bases between.

This chain links TRBV5-1 with TRBJ2-1, with D possibly being TRBD1 (6 bases). Per germline, CDR1 SGHRS and CDR2 YFSETQ. V lost 2 bases to trimming and J lost 8 bases, with 8 bases between them. The CDR3 loop spans 12 amino acids. This CDR3 is CASSLKGDEQFF. The CDR3 region has the DNA TGCGCCAGCAGCTTAAAGGGGGATGAGCAGTTCTTC.

The V call is TRBV5-1, the J call TRBJ1-1, with D unclear. The CDR3 has 16 residues. Germline V gene sequence: CDR1 SGHRS, CDR2 YFSETQ. Between the trimmed V and J ends, which lost 0 bases and 0 bases, there was a span of 12 bases. The CDR3 coding sequence is TGCGCCAGCAGCTTGGGGACTGTGCGGATGAACACTGAAGCTTTCTTT. Protein sequence: CASSLGTVRMNTEAFF.

In regard to this clone: The junction departs from germline at one end; a sequencing error may be responsible. Other DNA sequences in the same sample also yield this CDR3. The chain is built from TRBV18 and TRBJ1-2; D is undetermined. Germline V gives CDR1 KGHSH, CDR2 LQKENI. The CDR3 has 12 residues. Written as DNA, the CDR3 is TGTGCCAGCTCACCACTAGAGGGAGGCTATACCTTC. Its protein product is CASSPLEGGYTF.

The chain employs TRBV9 and TRBJ1-1; D is unclear. The V gene's germline CDR1 is SGDLS and CDR2 YYNGEE. The CDR3 spans 14 residues. Deletions cut 0 bases from V and 4 bases from J, with 10 bases between. CDR3 in DNA: TGTGCCAGCAGCGTAGGGAGAGGGCCCACTGAAGCTTTCTTT. It yields the protein CASSVGRGPTEAFF.

The V gene is TRBV7-9, the J gene TRBJ2-2, with 9 nucleotides matching TRBD1. The germline V gene encodes CDR1 SEHNR and CDR2 FQNEAQ (reference sequence). J gave up 7 bases and V 1 base, and 7 bases lay outside the gene matches. This CDR3 region has 16 residues. DNA for the CDR3: TGTGCCAGCAGCTTAGACAGGGGGCGAAAGGACGGGGAGCTGTTTTTT. It translates to CASSLDRGRKDGELFF.

In DNA, the CDR3 is TGTGCCTGGAGTGTGTCGGATGAAGCTTTCTTT. Its translation: CAWSVSDEAFF. The chain combines TRBV30 with TRBJ1-1; D is uncertain. Germline lookup yields CDR1 GTSNPN and CDR2 SVGIG (reference sequence). The V end lost 0 bases, the J end lost 7 bases, and 6 bases lay between the germline ends. This CDR3 is built from 11 residues. Supplemented by reference TRBV30 and TRBJ1-1, the full variable domain reads SQTIHQWPATLVQPVGSPLSLECTVEGTSNPNLYWYRQAAGRGLQLLFYSVGIGQISSEVPQNLSASRPQDRQFILSSKKLLLSDSGFYLCAWSVSDEAFFGQGTRLTVV.

This sequence joins TRBV18 and TRBJ2-5; no clear D. Trimming cost V 4 bases and J 4 bases, with 16 bases left between them. In germline, CDR1 is KGHSH, CDR2 LQKENI. The CDR3 totals 15 residues. CDR3 nucleotide sequence: TGTGCCAGCTCACTCCGGTTAAAGGGTGGAGAGACCCAGTACTTC. Its translation: CASSLRLKGGETQYF.

The CDR3 nucleotides read TGTGCCAGCACCCCGGGGATCCAGCCCCAGCATTTT. Translation gives CASTPGIQPQHF. The chain links TRBV28 to TRBJ1-5; D remains unclear. The CDR3 contains 12 residues. Trimming pared 7 bases from V and 7 bases from J, leaving 11 bases between. Germline V gene lookup returns CDR1 MDHEN and CDR2 SYDVKM.

This chain joins TRBV30 and TRBJ2-6, with D tentatively TRBD1 or TRBD2 (5 bases each). The CDR3 loop spans 14 amino acids. The germline V gene has CDR1 GTSNPN and CDR2 SVGIG (reference sequence). The germline V and J ends were trimmed by 2 bases and 2 bases, with 7 bases remaining between them. The CDR3 DNA follows: TGTGCCTGGAGTCAGGGAGCTGGGGCCAACGTCCTGACTTTC. Its protein is CAWSQGAGANVLTF.

The chain couples TRBV28 to TRBJ2-3; 12 positions agree with TRBD2. V was pared by 4 bases and J by 2 bases, with 4 bases of the junction left unmatched. Germline V lookup: CDR1 MDHEN, CDR2 SYDVKM. This CDR3 is built from 16 residues. The CDR3 region has the DNA TGTGCCAGCAGTTCAGGACTAGCGGGACACACAGATACGCAGTATTTT. Amino acids: CASSSGLAGHTDTQYF.

The chain uses TRBV4-1 and TRBJ1-4; TRBD1 matches 9 bases. Unmatched junction bases numbered 7, after V lost 2 bases and J lost 6 bases. CDR3 length: 16 residues. CDR1 MGHRA and CDR2 YSYEKL come from the germline V gene. The DNA for the CDR3 is TGCGCCAGCAGCCAAATACAGGGGGCGCGGGATGAAAAACTGTTTTTT. It codes for CASSQIQGARDEKLFF.

The chain employs TRBV19 and TRBJ2-7, with D possibly being TRBD2 (5 bases). V was clipped by 10 bases and J by 0 bases, with 16 bases between them. The germline V gene encodes CDR1 LNHDA and CDR2 SQIVND (reference sequence). This CDR3 has 14 amino acids. CDR3 in DNA: TGTGCCACCTCTACGGGATCCTTCTCCTACGAGCAGTACTTC. Its protein product is CATSTGSFSYEQYF.

The chain uses TRBV19 and TRBJ1-1, with D unresolved. V shed 8 bases and J shed 2 bases, with 15 bases lying between them. This CDR3 has 14 amino acids. Germline assignment: CDR1 LNHDA and CDR2 SQIVND (reference sequence). The CDR3 spells CASGVPRKNTEAFF. The CDR3 region has the DNA TGTGCCAGTGGCGTCCCGAGAAAAAACACTGAAGCTTTCTTT.

This chain joins TRBV5-5 and TRBJ1-1, with a possible D match to TRBD1 (6 bases). Germline lookup yields CDR1 SGHKS and CDR2 YYEKEE (reference sequence). Trimming shortened V by 3 bases and J by 0 bases, and 9 bases separated the two germline ends. The length of the CDR3 is 14 residues. The DNA for the CDR3 is TGTGCCAGCAGCTCAAGGGGGATGAACACTGAAGCTTTCTTT. Residues: CASSSRGMNTEAFF.

The chain recombines TRBV28 with TRBJ2-7; 7 nucleotides agree with TRBD1. Germline CDR1 and CDR2: MDHEN and SYDVKM. Trimming at V came to 7 bases and at J to 2 bases, leaving 2 bases not matched to a gene. The CDR3 runs to 12 residues. CDR3 DNA sequence: TGTGCCAGCAAGGACAGGCCCTACGAGCAGTACTTC. Encoded protein: CASKDRPYEQYF.

This clone has a handful of counts. The J gene is TRBJ1-1, the V gene TRBV5-4, with 10 bases aligning to TRBD1. The CDR3 is 15 residues long. The germline V gene has CDR1 SGHNT and CDR2 YYREEE (reference sequence). The ends lost 2 bases at V and 4 bases at J; junction bases unmatched: 5. The CDR3 loop is CASSFDRGRGTEAFF. In DNA, the CDR3 is TGTGCCAGCAGCTTCGACAGGGGGCGCGGCACTGAAGCTTTCTTT.

The CDR3 loop reads CASSKASGVNTGELFF. The DNA of the CDR3 is TGTGCCAGCAGCAAGGCTAGCGGGGTGAACACCGGGGAGCTGTTTTTT. The chain couples TRBV5-4 to TRBJ2-2; 9 bases agree with TRBD2. Germline V gives CDR1 SGHNT, CDR2 YYREEE (reference sequence). Losses at the gene ends were 4 bases for V and 1 base for J; bases not matched to a gene: 5. The CDR3 runs to 16 residues.

The gene calls are TRBV6-5 and TRBJ2-3; either TRBD1 or TRBD2 may fit D (7 bases each). Germline CDR1 MNHEY, CDR2 SVGAGI. The V gene lost 5 bases and the J gene lost 6 bases, with 15 bases spanning the gap. This CDR3 is built from 14 residues. The CDR3 loop is CASSRQGGTDTQYF. DNA for the CDR3: TGTGCCAGCAGTCGACAGGGAGGGACGGATACGCAGTATTTT.

The V call is TRBV28, the J call TRBJ2-7; TRBD2 matches 10 bases. Trimming took 8 bases from V and 3 from J; bases not matched to a gene: 7. The CDR3 totals 14 residues. CDR1 MDHEN and CDR2 SYDVKM come from the germline V gene. CDR3 region: CASRLAGVFYEQYF. Here the CDR3 DNA reads TGTGCCAGCCGGCTAGCGGGAGTTTTCTACGAGCAGTACTTC.

The chain joins TRBV15 to TRBJ2-5, with D unclear. The length of the CDR3 is 13 residues. V was cut by 1 base and J by 4 bases, with 7 bases left in between. Germline CDR1 reads LNHNV; CDR2 reads YYDKDF (reference sequence). CDR3 bases: TGTGCCACCAGCAGAGGAGGAACAGAGACCCAGTACTTC. It codes for CATSRGGTETQYF.